These 22 T cell receptor beta chains came from one sample sequenced in a study. One entry per CDR3 protein results from TCRdb running MiXCR on the 5' RACE reads. The sample records some 32,000 distinct CDR3 sequences, around a quarter being singletons. The sample comprised memory CD4+ T cells sorted from blood. Subset noted: memory CD4+ T cells, CD4+CD45RO+CD25-. These receptors were collected from a female donor with breast cancer.

Only a few counts were recorded for this clonotype. CDR3 coding DNA: TGTGCCAGCAGCCTCCGAGCTCCCGGACCCAACGAGCAGTACTTC. The encoded protein is CASSLRAPGPNEQYF. The chain carries TRBV7-8 and TRBJ2-7; D remains unclear. This CDR3 spans 15 amino acids. Germline loops: CDR1 SGHVS, CDR2 FQNEAQ. Trimming shortened V by 5 bases and J by 5 bases, and 19 bases separated the two germline ends.

This clonotype was observed many times. V and J are TRBV4-3 and TRBJ1-5; D ambiguous. Germline-derived CDR1 and CDR2 are LGHNA and YSLEER. The CDR3 contains 13 residues. V was cut by 0 bases and J by 5 bases, with 5 bases left in between. Written as DNA, the CDR3 is TGCGCCAGCAGCCAAGATCCCGATCAGCCCCAGCATTTT. Residues: CASSQDPDQPQHF.

There are many counts of this clonotype. The chain joins TRBV7-3 to TRBJ2-7, with D possibly being TRBD1 (6 bases). Per the germline V gene, CDR1 is SGHTA and CDR2 is FQGTGA. The germline V and J ends were trimmed by 5 bases and 5 bases, with 13 bases remaining between them. The CDR3 extends over 13 amino acids. The CDR3 DNA reads TGTGCCAGCAGCCTCGGACAGTGGAACGAGCAGTACTTC. It yields the protein CASSLGQWNEQYF.

This chain joins TRBV12-3 or TRBV12-4 and TRBJ2-1, with D unresolved. The CDR3 is 14 amino acids. Trimming pared 1 base from V and 1 base from J, leaving 5 bases between. This CDR3 is CASSLEFSYNEQFF. Here the CDR3 DNA reads TGTGCCAGCAGTTTAGAGTTTTCCTACAATGAGCAGTTCTTC.

This clonotype showed up many times. The V and J genes are TRBV9 and TRBJ2-1; 13 bases map to TRBD2. The CDR3 runs to 15 residues. Germline trimming cut 3 bases from V and 8 bases from J; bases unmatched to any gene: 5. The germline V gene encodes CDR1 SGDLS and CDR2 YYNGEE. CDR3 in amino acids: CASSELAGGLDEQFF. In DNA form, the CDR3 reads TGTGCCAGCAGCGAACTAGCGGGGGGGCTGGATGAGCAGTTCTTC. Together with reference TRBV9 and TRBJ2-1, the CDR3 gives the full variable domain: DSGVTQTPKHLITATGQRVTLRCSPRSGDLSVYWYQQSLDQGLQFLIQYYNGEERAKGNILERFSAQQFPDLHSELNLSSLELGDSALYFCASSELAGGLDEQFFGPGTRLTVL.

This clonotype has a handful of counts. The chain is built from TRBV7-8 and TRBJ2-5; 10 nucleotides line up with TRBD1. V gave up 8 bases and J gave up 3 bases; unmatched junction bases: 3. The CDR3 is 13 residues long. CDR1 and CDR2 (germline): SGHVS, FQNEAQ. The CDR3: CASGDRGKETQYF. The DNA for the CDR3 is TGTGCCAGCGGGGACAGGGGAAAAGAGACCCAGTACTTC.

This chain joins TRBV10-1 and TRBJ1-2, with 7 bases fitting TRBD1. Germline assignment: CDR1 WNHNN and CDR2 SYGVQD (reference sequence). V shed 2 bases and J 1 base; nucleotides not matched to a gene: 4. The CDR3 runs to 15 residues. The CDR3 protein is CASSERGQLNYGYTF. The CDR3 region has the DNA TGCGCCAGCAGTGAGAGGGGACAGCTTAACTATGGCTACACCTTC.

This clonotype was observed a few times. This chain joins TRBV7-2 and TRBJ2-1, with a possible D match to TRBD2 (5 bases). Germline loops: CDR1 SGHTA, CDR2 FQGNSA. V was shortened by 5 bases and J by 9 bases, with 17 bases between the two germline ends. The CDR3 has 14 residues. CDR3 residues: CASSRSRPAGEQFF. The DNA of the CDR3 is TGTGCCAGCAGCCGCTCGCGACCGGCGGGTGAGCAGTTCTTC.

This clonotype was counted at least ten times. The chain has TRBV12-3 or TRBV12-4 and TRBJ2-1; D is unclear. The CDR3 runs to 14 residues. The ends were cut back, 2 bases at V and 5 bases at J, with 10 bases in the middle. This CDR3 is CASSLQPGHNEQFF. For the CDR3, the DNA is TGTGCCAGCAGTTTACAGCCAGGTCACAATGAGCAGTTCTTC.

This clonotype was counted a few times. The chain combines TRBV6-5 with TRBJ1-2; TRBD1 agrees at 7 bases. Germline-derived CDR1 and CDR2 are MNHEY and SVGAGI. CDR3 length equals 16 residues. The ends lost 5 bases at V and 4 bases at J; junction bases unmatched: 13. CDR3: CASSEGGTVKFYGYTF. The CDR3 region has the DNA TGTGCCAGCAGTGAAGGAGGGACAGTCAAATTCTATGGCTACACCTTC.

V and J are TRBV27 and TRBJ2-5; possibly TRBD1 for D (6 bases). The V and J ends lost 9 bases and 8 bases respectively, with 19 bases between them. This CDR3 is 13 amino acids long. Per germline, CDR1 MNHEY and CDR2 SMNVEV (reference sequence). The DNA for the CDR3 is TGTGCCAGTTCCACGGCAGGGGTCGAAACCCAGTACTTC. Translating gives CASSTAGVETQYF.

This clonotype occurred many times. The rearrangement uses TRBV7-3 and TRBJ1-5; TRBD1 agrees at 7 bases. The CDR3 spans 15 residues. Per germline, CDR1 SGHTA and CDR2 FQGTGA. V dropped 5 bases and J dropped 0; count of bases not matched to a gene: 4. CDR3 protein: CASSARDSSNQPQHF. The DNA of the CDR3 is TGTGCCAGCAGCGCCCGGGACAGTAGCAATCAGCCCCAGCATTTT.

This clonotype was counted between two and nine times. The gene calls are TRBV7-6 and TRBJ1-1; a possible D gene is TRBD1 (5 bases). CDR1 SGHVS and CDR2 FNYEAQ come from the germline V gene. The CDR3 length is 14 residues. V shed 0 bases and J shed 7 bases, with 12 bases lying between them. For the CDR3, the DNA is TGTGCCAGCAGCTTAGCGGGGGAAGGGGATGAAGCTTTCTTT. Protein: CASSLAGEGDEAFF.

The chain carries TRBV9 and TRBJ2-1, with TRBD2 identical over 7 bases. Trimming removed 0 bases from V and 6 bases from J; junction bases left unmatched: 3. This CDR3 has 14 amino acids. Germline V gene sequence: CDR1 SGDLS, CDR2 YYNGEE. CDR3: CASSVGLAANEQFF. Written as DNA, the CDR3 is TGTGCCAGCAGCGTAGGGCTAGCGGCCAATGAGCAGTTCTTC.

The DNA of the CDR3 is TGTGCCAGCAGCCCTCAAGCGGGACGGAACACCGGGGAGCTGTTTTTT. Translation: CASSPQAGRNTGELFF. V and J are TRBV7-3 and TRBJ2-2, with 7 bases matching TRBD2. The CDR3 extends over 16 amino acids. The V and J ends lost 5 bases and 1 base, in that order; junction bases with no gene match: 7. Germline CDR1 SGHTA, CDR2 FQGTGA. Full variable domain (outside the CDR3, taken from reference TRBV7-3 and TRBJ2-2): GAGVSQTPSNKVTEKGKYVELRCDPISGHTALYWYRQSLGQGPEFLIYFQGTGAADDSGLPNDRFFAVRPEGSVSTLKIQRTERGDSAVYLCASSPQAGRNTGELFFGEGSRLTVL.

Note on this clonotype: One junction end disagrees with the germline gene, perhaps due to a read error. The rearrangement joins TRBV20-1 to TRBJ2-7, with 10 bases that match TRBD2. This CDR3 contains 13 residues. CDR1 DFQATT and CDR2 SNEGSKA come from the germline V gene (reference sequence). The CDR3 reads CSAGSGRGDERYF. The CDR3 region has the DNA TGCAGTGCTGGAAGCGGGAGGGGGGACGAGCGGTACTTC.

V gene TRBV5-4 combines with J gene TRBJ1-6; the D is unclear. The CDR3 covers 13 residues. The V gene lost 0 bases and the J gene lost 10 bases, with 8 bases spanning the gap. The germline V gene encodes CDR1 SGHNT and CDR2 YYREEE (reference sequence). The CDR3 is CASSLEGGSPLHF. CDR3 sequence (DNA): TGTGCCAGCAGCTTGGAAGGCGGCTCACCCCTCCACTTT. The full variable domain, in which reference TRBV5-4 and TRBJ1-6 provide the parts outside the CDR3, is ETGVTQSPTHLIKTRGQQVTLRCSSQSGHNTVSWYQQALGQGPQFIFQYYREEENGRGNFPPRFSGLQFPNYSSELNVNALELDDSALYLCASSLEGGSPLHFGNGTRLTVT.

This clonotype has only a few counts. This chain joins TRBV27 and TRBJ2-5; D is uncertain. Germline assignment: CDR1 MNHEY and CDR2 SMNVEV (reference sequence). The germline V and J ends were trimmed by 3 bases and 5 bases, with 10 bases remaining between them. The CDR3 is 13 amino acids. The CDR3 is CASSFEPWETQYF. CDR3 DNA: TGTGCCAGCAGTTTCGAGCCTTGGGAGACCCAGTACTTC.

The gene calls are TRBV3-1 and TRBJ2-5; D perhaps matches TRBD2 (6 bases). Germline V gene lookup returns CDR1 LGHDT and CDR2 YNNKEL (reference sequence). The CDR3 is made up of 14 amino acids. V lost 7 bases and J 2 bases, leaving 14 bases between the germline ends. CDR3 loop: CASKRGTEQETQYF. In DNA form, the CDR3 reads TGTGCCAGCAAACGTGGGACTGAACAAGAGACCCAGTACTTC.

This clonotype occurred many times. The chain employs TRBV7-9 and TRBJ2-7; 7 bases match TRBD2. Germline lookup yields CDR1 SEHNR and CDR2 FQNEAQ (reference sequence). V dropped 6 bases and J dropped 2; count of bases not matched to a gene: 4. The CDR3 length is 13 residues. The DNA of the CDR3 is TGTGCCAGCAGTTTACTAGCGACCTACGAGCAGTACTTC. It is translated as CASSLLATYEQYF.

Details on this clonotype: One junction end disagrees with the germline gene, perhaps due to a read error. The rearrangement uses TRBV12-3 or TRBV12-4 and TRBJ2-7; 8 bases agree with TRBD1. The CDR3 is 13 residues long. The CDR3 reads CASSLGGQATKDF. The CDR3 DNA reads TGTGCCAGCAGTTTAGGGGGACAGGCTACGAAAGACTTC.

The chain is built from TRBV7-2 and TRBJ2-3; D could derive from TRBD1 or TRBD2 (5 bases each). The CDR3 has 14 amino acids. From germline, CDR1 is SGHTA and CDR2 FQGNSA. V was shortened by 4 bases and J by 3 bases, with 11 bases between the two germline ends. CDR3 loop: CASSSGTITDTQYF. The CDR3 DNA follows: TGTGCCAGCAGCTCGGGGACGATTACAGATACGCAGTATTTT.